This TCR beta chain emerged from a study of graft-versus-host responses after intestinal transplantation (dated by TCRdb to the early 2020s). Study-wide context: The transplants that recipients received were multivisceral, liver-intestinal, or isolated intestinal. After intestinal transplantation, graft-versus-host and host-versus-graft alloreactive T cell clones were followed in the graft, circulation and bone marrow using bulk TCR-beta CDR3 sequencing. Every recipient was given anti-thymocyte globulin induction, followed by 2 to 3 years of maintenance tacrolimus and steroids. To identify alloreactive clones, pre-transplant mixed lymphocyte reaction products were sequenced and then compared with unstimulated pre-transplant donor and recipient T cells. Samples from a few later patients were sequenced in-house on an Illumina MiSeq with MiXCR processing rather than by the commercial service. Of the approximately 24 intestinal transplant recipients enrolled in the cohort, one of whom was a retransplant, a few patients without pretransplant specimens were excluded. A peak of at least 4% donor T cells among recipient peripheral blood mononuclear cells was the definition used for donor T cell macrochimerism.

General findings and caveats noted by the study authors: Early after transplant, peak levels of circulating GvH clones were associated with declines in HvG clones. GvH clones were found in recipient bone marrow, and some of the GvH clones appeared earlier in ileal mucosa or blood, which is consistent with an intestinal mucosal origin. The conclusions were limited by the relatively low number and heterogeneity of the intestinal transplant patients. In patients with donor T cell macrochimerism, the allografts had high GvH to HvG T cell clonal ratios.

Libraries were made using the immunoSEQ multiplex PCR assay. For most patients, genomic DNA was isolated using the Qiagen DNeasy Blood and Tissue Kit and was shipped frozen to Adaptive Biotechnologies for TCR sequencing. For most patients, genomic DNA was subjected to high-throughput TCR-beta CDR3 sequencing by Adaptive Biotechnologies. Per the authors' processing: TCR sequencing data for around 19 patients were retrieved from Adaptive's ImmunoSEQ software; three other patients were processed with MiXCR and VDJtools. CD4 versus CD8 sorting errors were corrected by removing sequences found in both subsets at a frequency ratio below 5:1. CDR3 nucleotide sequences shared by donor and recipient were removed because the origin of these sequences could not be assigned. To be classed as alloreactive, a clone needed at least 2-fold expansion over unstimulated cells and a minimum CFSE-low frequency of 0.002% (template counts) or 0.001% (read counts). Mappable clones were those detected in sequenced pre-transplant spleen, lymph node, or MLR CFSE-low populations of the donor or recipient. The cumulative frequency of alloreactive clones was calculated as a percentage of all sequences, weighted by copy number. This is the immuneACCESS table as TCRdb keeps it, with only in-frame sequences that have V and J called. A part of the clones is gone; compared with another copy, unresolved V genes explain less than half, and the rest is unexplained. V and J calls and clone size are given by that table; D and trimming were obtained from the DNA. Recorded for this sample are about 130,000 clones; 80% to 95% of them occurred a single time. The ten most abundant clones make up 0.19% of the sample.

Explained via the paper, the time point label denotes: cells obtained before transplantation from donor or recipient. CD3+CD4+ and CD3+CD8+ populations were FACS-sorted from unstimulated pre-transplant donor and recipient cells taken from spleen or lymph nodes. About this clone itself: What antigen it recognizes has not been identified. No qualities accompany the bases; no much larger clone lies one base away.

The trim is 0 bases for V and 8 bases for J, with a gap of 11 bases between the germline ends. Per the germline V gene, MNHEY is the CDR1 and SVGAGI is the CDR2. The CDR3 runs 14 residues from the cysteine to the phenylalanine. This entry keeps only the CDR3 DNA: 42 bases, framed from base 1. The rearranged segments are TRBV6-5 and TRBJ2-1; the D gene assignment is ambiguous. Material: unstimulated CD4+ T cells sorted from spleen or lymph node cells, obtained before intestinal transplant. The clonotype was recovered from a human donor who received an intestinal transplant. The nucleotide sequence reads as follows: TGTGCCAGCAGTTACTCTCCCGGCAGGCATGAGCAGTTCTTC. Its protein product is CASSYSPGRHEQFF.